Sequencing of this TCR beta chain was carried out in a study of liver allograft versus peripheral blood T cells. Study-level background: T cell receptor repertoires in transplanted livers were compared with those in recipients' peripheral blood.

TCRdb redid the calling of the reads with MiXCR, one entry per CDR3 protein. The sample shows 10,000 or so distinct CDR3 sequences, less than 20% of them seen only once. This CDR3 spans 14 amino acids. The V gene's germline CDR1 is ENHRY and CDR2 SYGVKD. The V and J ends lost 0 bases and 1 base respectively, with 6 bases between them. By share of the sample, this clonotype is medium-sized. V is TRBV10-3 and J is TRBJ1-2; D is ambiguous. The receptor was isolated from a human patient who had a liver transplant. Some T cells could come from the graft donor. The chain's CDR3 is CAISESQDNYGYTF. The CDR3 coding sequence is TGTGCCATCAGTGAGTCTCAGGATAACTATGGCTACACCTTC.